These T cell receptor beta chains were read from a single sample in a study of control samples from healthy donors and cancer patients. Only in-frame clones appear in the TCRdb table, and some are missing; sequencing was by immunoSEQ multiplex PCR. The data show roughly 100,000 clones, with approximately 83% seen just once and about 13% held by the top ten. Sequencing input: blood. All receptors derive from a woman between 45 and 65 years old in good health. The CDR3 runs from the conserved cysteine through the conserved F or W. The D gene is left open where the match is weak. Size tells how often a clone was seen (once, few, many) or the class of an expanded clone, and some rows leave it out.

D gene: .; V gene: TRBV3-1/TRBV3-2; clone size: .; J gene: TRBJ2-1; CDR3 length: 11; CDR3 DNA: TGTGCCAGCAGCAACTACAATGAGCAGTTCTTC; CDR3 protein: CASSNYNEQFF
D gene: .; V gene: TRBV27; clone size: .; J gene: TRBJ1-1; CDR3 length: 13; CDR3 DNA: TGTGCCAGCAGTTTCGGACGGTACACTGAAGCTTTCTTT; CDR3 protein: CASSFGRYTEAFF
D gene: TRBD1; V gene: TRBV18; clone size: .; J gene: TRBJ1-6; CDR3 length: 14; CDR3 DNA: TGTGCCAGCTCCCGGGACAGGGGGGATTCACCCCTCCACTTT; CDR3 protein: CASSRDRGDSPLHF
D gene: .; V gene: TRBV19; clone size: .; J gene: TRBJ1-2; CDR3 length: 13; CDR3 DNA: TGTGCCAGTAGGGTGCAGTCGGACTATGGCTACACCTTC; CDR3 protein: CASRVQSDYGYTF
D gene: .; V gene: TRBV5-6; clone size: .; J gene: TRBJ1-1; CDR3 length: 12; CDR3 DNA: TGTGCCAGCAGCTTGGACGGGACTGAAGCTTTCTTT; CDR3 protein: CASSLDGTEAFF
D gene: .; V gene: TRBV28; clone size: .; J gene: TRBJ2-5; CDR3 length: 14; CDR3 DNA: TGTGCCAGCAGTTTGAGGGGGGCGGGAGAGACCCAGTACTTC; CDR3 protein: CASSLRGAGETQYF
D gene: .; V gene: TRBV7-2; clone size: .; J gene: TRBJ1-2; CDR3 length: 17; CDR3 DNA: TGTGCCAGCAGCTTAATCCCAGGAACATCATTCTCCTATGGCTACACCTTC; CDR3 protein: CASSLIPGTSFSYGYTF
D gene: .; V gene: TRBV9; clone size: .; J gene: TRBJ2-2; CDR3 length: 14; CDR3 DNA: TGTGCCAGCAGCGTACGACAGAACACCGGGGAGCTGTTTTTT; CDR3 protein: CASSVRQNTGELFF
D gene: .; V gene: TRBV5-4; clone size: few; J gene: TRBJ1-2; CDR3 length: 14; CDR3 DNA: TGTGCCAGCAGCTTCTTAGGTCTCGGGGGGGGCTACACCTTC; CDR3 protein: CASSFLGLGGGYTF
D gene: TRBD1; V gene: TRBV29-1; clone size: .; J gene: TRBJ1-3; CDR3 length: 15; CDR3 DNA: TGCAGCGTTGCCGGGGACAGGGCCTCTGGAAACACCATATATTTT; CDR3 protein: CSVAGDRASGNTIYF
D gene: TRBD1; V gene: TRBV4-3; clone size: .; J gene: TRBJ2-2; CDR3 length: 16; CDR3 DNA: TGCGCCAGCAGCCCGAGACAGGGGGCGGTTACCGGGGAGCTGTTTTTT; CDR3 protein: CASSPRQGAVTGELFF
D gene: .; V gene: TRBV6-6; clone size: .; J gene: TRBJ1-4; CDR3 length: 16; CDR3 DNA: TGTGCCAGCAGCCCCCGTACTCCGAACAGACAAGAAAAACTGTTTTTT; CDR3 protein: CASSPRTPNRQEKLFF
D gene: .; V gene: TRBV4-1; clone size: .; J gene: TRBJ1-4; CDR3 length: 12; CDR3 DNA: TGCGCCAGCAGCCCAGACGATGAAAAACTGTTTTTT; CDR3 protein: CASSPDDEKLFF
D gene: .; V gene: TRBV11-3; clone size: .; J gene: TRBJ1-6; CDR3 length: 17; CDR3 DNA: TGTGCCAGCAGCCCCAGTAGAAGTGGGGCGCGGAATTCACCCCTCCACTTT; CDR3 protein: CASSPSRSGARNSPLHF
D gene: .; V gene: TRBV18; clone size: .; J gene: TRBJ2-7; CDR3 length: 14; CDR3 DNA: TGTGCCAGCTCACCACCGGTACAAACCTACGAGCAGTACTTC; CDR3 protein: CASSPPVQTYEQYF
D gene: .; V gene: TRBV6-6; clone size: .; J gene: TRBJ1-1; CDR3 length: 17; CDR3 DNA: TGTGCCAGCAGTCCCCGACGTAAGTGGGTCCAAAACACTGAAGCTTTCTTT; CDR3 protein: CASSPRRKWVQNTEAFF
D gene: TRBD2; V gene: TRBV4-1; clone size: once; J gene: TRBJ2-3; CDR3 length: 17; CDR3 DNA: TGCGCCAGCAGCCCGCAGGAGGGCGGGGGGCGCACAGATACGCAGTATTTT; CDR3 protein: CASSPQEGGGRTDTQYF
D gene: TRBD1; V gene: TRBV29-1; clone size: .; J gene: TRBJ1-1; CDR3 length: 14; CDR3 DNA: TGCAGCGCTGAGACAGGGGGACTGTACACTGAAGCTTTCTTT; CDR3 protein: CSAETGGLYTEAFF
D gene: .; V gene: TRBV6-6; clone size: .; J gene: TRBJ2-3; CDR3 length: 15; CDR3 DNA: TGTGCCAGCGGTATTCGACGCGTGGCGGGAGATACGCAGTATTTT; CDR3 protein: CASGIRRVAGDTQYF
D gene: .; V gene: TRBV5-1; clone size: once; J gene: TRBJ1-5; CDR3 length: 15; CDR3 DNA: TGCGCCAGCACCCTTTCAGGGGATAGCAATCAGCCCCAGCATTTT; CDR3 protein: CASTLSGDSNQPQHF
D gene: .; V gene: TRBV28; clone size: few; J gene: TRBJ1-5; CDR3 length: 14; CDR3 DNA: TGTGCCAGCATCCCCTCAGGTCTACGACAGCCCCAGCATTTT; CDR3 protein: CASIPSGLRQPQHF
D gene: .; V gene: TRBV12-5; clone size: .; J gene: TRBJ2-3; CDR3 length: 13; CDR3 DNA: TGTGCTAGTGGAACCGCAGGGTCAGATACGCAGTATTTT; CDR3 protein: CASGTAGSDTQYF
D gene: .; V gene: TRBV11-2; clone size: .; J gene: TRBJ2-3; CDR3 length: 15; CDR3 DNA: TGTGCCAGCAGCCGTCGGGGGAGTAGCACAGATACGCAGTATTTT; CDR3 protein: CASSRRGSSTDTQYF
D gene: .; V gene: TRBV21-1; clone size: .; J gene: TRBJ1-4; CDR3 length: 17; CDR3 DNA: TGTGCCAGCAGCAAATTATTGGTATTGAGGGTTAATGAAAAACTGTTTTTT; CDR3 protein: CASSKLLVLRVNEKLFF
D gene: TRBD2; V gene: TRBV20-1; clone size: .; J gene: TRBJ2-1; CDR3 length: 12; CDR3 DNA: TGCAGTGCTAGTCTAGCGGGAGGTACGCAGTTCTTC; CDR3 protein: CSASLAGGTQFF
D gene: .; V gene: TRBV2; clone size: .; J gene: TRBJ1-1; CDR3 length: 12; CDR3 DNA: TGTGCCAGCAGTGCGGCGAACACTGAAGCTTTCTTT; CDR3 protein: CASSAANTEAFF
D gene: TRBD1; V gene: TRBV19; clone size: .; J gene: TRBJ1-2; CDR3 length: 13; CDR3 DNA: TGTGCCAGCCAGGGACAGGCAACATATGGCTACACCTTC; CDR3 protein: CASQGQATYGYTF
D gene: .; V gene: TRBV6-2/TRBV6-3; clone size: .; J gene: TRBJ1-2; CDR3 length: 12; CDR3 DNA: TGTGCCAGCAGCGATCAGGGAAGCGGCTACACCTTC; CDR3 protein: CASSDQGSGYTF
D gene: TRBD2; V gene: TRBV25-1; clone size: .; J gene: TRBJ2-1; CDR3 length: 15; CDR3 DNA: TGTGCCAGCAGTGACACTAGCGGGGTCTACAATGAGCAGTTCTTC; CDR3 protein: CASSDTSGVYNEQFF
D gene: .; V gene: TRBV6-5; clone size: .; J gene: TRBJ1-2; CDR3 length: 12; CDR3 DNA: TGTGCCAGCAAGCGACACGGCTATGGCTACACCTTC; CDR3 protein: CASKRHGYGYTF
D gene: .; V gene: TRBV11-2; clone size: .; J gene: TRBJ2-2; CDR3 length: 14; CDR3 DNA: TGTGCCAGCAGTTCCCGGGCGAACTCCGGGGAGCTGTTTTTT; CDR3 protein: CASSSRANSGELFF
D gene: .; V gene: TRBV6-5; clone size: .; J gene: TRBJ1-2; CDR3 length: 14; CDR3 DNA: TGTGCCAGCAGTTACAACGACCTCAGGGGCGGCTACACCTTC; CDR3 protein: CASSYNDLRGGYTF
D gene: .; V gene: TRBV11-3; clone size: .; J gene: TRBJ1-1; CDR3 length: 14; CDR3 DNA: TGTGCCAGCAGCTTAGAGGACGTGGGGGGACGGGCTTTCTTT; CDR3 protein: CASSLEDVGGRAFF
D gene: .; V gene: TRBV10-3; clone size: .; J gene: TRBJ1-1; CDR3 length: 14; CDR3 DNA: TGTGCCATCAGGCCGTGGGGAGACGGCACTGAAGCTTTCTTT; CDR3 protein: CAIRPWGDGTEAFF
D gene: .; V gene: TRBV29-1; clone size: .; J gene: TRBJ2-3; CDR3 length: 14; CDR3 DNA: TGCAGCGTGGCCCAATCGGGGGACGGAGATACGCAGTATTTT; CDR3 protein: CSVAQSGDGDTQYF
D gene: .; V gene: TRBV9; clone size: .; J gene: TRBJ2-1; CDR3 length: 17; CDR3 DNA: TGTGCCAGCAGCGCGCCCCTCGAAGCGCTCTCCTACAATGAGCAGTTCTTC; CDR3 protein: CASSAPLEALSYNEQFF
D gene: TRBD2; V gene: TRBV4-3; clone size: .; J gene: TRBJ2-3; CDR3 length: 15; CDR3 DNA: TGCGCCAGCAGCCAGGAAGCGGGCGGGGGTGATACGCAGTATTTT; CDR3 protein: CASSQEAGGGDTQYF
D gene: TRBD1; V gene: TRBV5-1; clone size: .; J gene: TRBJ1-1; CDR3 length: 15; CDR3 DNA: TGCGCCAGCAGGAGCCGACAGGGGGCAAACACTGAAGCTTTCTTT; CDR3 protein: CASRSRQGANTEAFF
D gene: .; V gene: TRBV6-2/TRBV6-3; clone size: .; J gene: TRBJ2-7; CDR3 length: 16; CDR3 DNA: TGTGCCAGCAGTTACGAGGTGGGAGAACCGGGTTACGAGCAGTACTTC; CDR3 protein: CASSYEVGEPGYEQYF
D gene: .; V gene: TRBV5-6; clone size: .; J gene: TRBJ2-2; CDR3 length: 18; CDR3 DNA: TGTGCCAGCAGCTTCGCGTTTTTTGACACACTGGGAACCGGGGAGCTGTTTTTT; CDR3 protein: CASSFAFFDTLGTGELFF
D gene: TRBD1; V gene: TRBV14; clone size: once; J gene: TRBJ1-1; CDR3 length: 15; CDR3 DNA: TGTGCCAGCAGCCAGGAACAGGGGGAGTACACTGAAGCTTTCTTT; CDR3 protein: CASSQEQGEYTEAFF
D gene: .; V gene: TRBV19; clone size: .; J gene: TRBJ1-6; CDR3 length: 15; CDR3 DNA: TGTGCCAGTAGTGCAGAACTCTCCTATAATTCACCCCTCCACTTT; CDR3 protein: CASSAELSYNSPLHF
D gene: TRBD1; V gene: TRBV28; clone size: .; J gene: TRBJ2-2; CDR3 length: 16; CDR3 DNA: TGTGCCAGCAGTCCAATTGGACAGGGAGACACCGGGGAGCTGTTTTTT; CDR3 protein: CASSPIGQGDTGELFF
D gene: TRBD2; V gene: TRBV6-2/TRBV6-3; clone size: .; J gene: TRBJ2-5; CDR3 length: 16; CDR3 DNA: TGTGCCAGCAGTTACGGGGCGGGGGGACCCCAAGAGACCCAGTACTTC; CDR3 protein: CASSYGAGGPQETQYF
D gene: .; V gene: TRBV2; clone size: .; J gene: TRBJ1-5; CDR3 length: 15; CDR3 DNA: TGTGCCAGCAAGTCGAGCGCGTCTGGCAATCAGCCCCAGCATTTT; CDR3 protein: CASKSSASGNQPQHF
D gene: TRBD2; V gene: TRBV11-2; clone size: .; J gene: TRBJ2-7; CDR3 length: 15; CDR3 DNA: TGTGCCAGCAGCTCGGGACTAGCGGGAGGTCGAGAGCAGTACTTC; CDR3 protein: CASSSGLAGGREQYF
D gene: TRBD2; V gene: TRBV4-1; clone size: few; J gene: TRBJ2-1; CDR3 length: 14; CDR3 DNA: TGCGCCAGCAGCCAAATTCCACTAGCGGGAGAGCAGTTCTTC; CDR3 protein: CASSQIPLAGEQFF